The sequence of this TCR beta chain was determined in a study of memory CD4+ T cells and cytomegalovirus serostatus. About the research overall: Healthy Belgian adult donors included about nine CMV-positive and 24 CMV-negative people. Study-wide results and limits: Repertoires predicted CMV serostatus with median bootstrapped AUC of around 0.96. Suggested: most of the CMV-linked TCR signature lies in CD4+ memory cells.

Single viable CD3+CD4+CD8-CD45RO+ cells were sorted as the memory CD4+ T cells. Only in-frame clones appear in the TCRdb table, and some are missing; sequencing was by immunoSEQ multiplex PCR. The repertoire consists of about 52,000 clones, with about three quarters occurring once and the leading ten covering about 1.3%. About this clone: What it recognizes is unknown.

V dropped 4 bases and J dropped 0 bases, with 12 bases sitting between them. The germline V gene has CDR1 LNHDA and CDR2 SQIVND (reference sequence). The CDR3 spans 16 residues. The specimen sequenced was memory CD4+ T cells from blood. This receptor was taken from an adult in good health and CMV-seropositive. J is TRBJ1-4 and V is TRBV19; D remains unclear. CDR3 residues: CASSTTGRATNEKLFF. Written as DNA, the CDR3 is TGTGCCAGTAGTACCACTGGACGGGCAACTAATGAAAAACTGTTTTTT.